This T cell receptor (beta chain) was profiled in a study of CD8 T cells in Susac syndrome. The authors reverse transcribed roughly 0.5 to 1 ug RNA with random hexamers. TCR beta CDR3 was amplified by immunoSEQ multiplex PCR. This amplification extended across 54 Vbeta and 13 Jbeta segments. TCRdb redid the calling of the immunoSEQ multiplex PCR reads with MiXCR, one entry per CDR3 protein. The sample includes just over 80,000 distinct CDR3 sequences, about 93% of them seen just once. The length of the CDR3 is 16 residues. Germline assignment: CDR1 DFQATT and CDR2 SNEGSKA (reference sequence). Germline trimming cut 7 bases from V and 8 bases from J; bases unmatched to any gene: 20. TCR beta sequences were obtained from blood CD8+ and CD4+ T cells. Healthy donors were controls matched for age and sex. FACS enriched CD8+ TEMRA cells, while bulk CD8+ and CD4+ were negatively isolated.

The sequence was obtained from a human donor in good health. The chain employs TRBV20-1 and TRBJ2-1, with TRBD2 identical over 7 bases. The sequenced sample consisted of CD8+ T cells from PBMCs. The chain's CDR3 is CSVTGDRTRGWDEQFF. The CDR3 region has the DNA TGCAGTGTAACCGGCGATCGGACTAGGGGTTGGGATGAGCAGTTCTTC.